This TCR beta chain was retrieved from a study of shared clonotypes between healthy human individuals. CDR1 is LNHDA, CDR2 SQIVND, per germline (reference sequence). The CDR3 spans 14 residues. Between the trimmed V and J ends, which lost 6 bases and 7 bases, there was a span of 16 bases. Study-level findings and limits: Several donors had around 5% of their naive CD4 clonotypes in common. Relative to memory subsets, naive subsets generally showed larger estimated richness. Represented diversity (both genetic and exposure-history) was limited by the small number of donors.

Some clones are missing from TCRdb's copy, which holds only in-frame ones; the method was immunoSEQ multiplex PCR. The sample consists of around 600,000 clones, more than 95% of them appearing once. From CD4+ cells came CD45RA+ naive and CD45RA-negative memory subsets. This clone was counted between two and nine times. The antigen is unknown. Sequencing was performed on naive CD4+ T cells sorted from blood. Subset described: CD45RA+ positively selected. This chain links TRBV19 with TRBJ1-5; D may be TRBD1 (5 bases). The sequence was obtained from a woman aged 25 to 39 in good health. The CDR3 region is CASRDGHPRQPQHF. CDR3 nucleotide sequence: TGTGCCAGTAGGGATGGACACCCTAGGCAGCCCCAGCATTTT.